This section outlines one T cell receptor beta chain sequence together with its context. The antigen is unknown. Germline CDR1 reads LNHNV; CDR2 reads YYDKDF (reference sequence). This CDR3 is built from 14 residues. The trim removed 5 bases at V and 7 bases at J, leaving 5 bases unmatched. PCR employed 60 Vbeta and 13 Jbeta primers. The protocol was immunoSEQ multiplex PCR, while the TCRdb copy is restricted to in-frame clones and leaves out a portion. The data contain 310,000 or so clones, 70% to 90% of them seen just once; the ten biggest clones take up roughly 2.3%. This entry is derived from a study of cytomegalovirus exposure and HLA in healthy donors. Study-wide results and caveats: Rarity characterized most TCR sequences, yet some public TCRs appeared in many donors. Judged likely to be a sequencing artifact was a cluster of highly shared sequence variants. The study labeled 164 TCR beta chains cytomegalovirus-associated.

These donors, healthy bone marrow donors, were studied. The sample comprised PBMCs. The chain carries TRBV15 and TRBJ1-4; TRBD1 aligns across 9 bases. The clonotype originates from a woman aged 18-29 years in good health and CMV-seronegative. The CDR3 DNA reads TGTGCCACCAGCGTGGGACAGGGTGGTGAAAAACTGTTTTTT. Protein sequence: CATSVGQGGEKLFF.